The 28 T cell receptor beta chains listed next were all sequenced from one sample in a study of blood T cells in healthy people across ages. Combining a sample-barcoded 5' primer with a J-beta primer mix, a second PCR ran for 7 to 11 cycles. TCRdb used MiXCR to reprocess the 5' RACE reads, holding one entry per CDR3 protein. The data contain more than 650,000 distinct CDR3 sequences, about 20% of them singletons. Sequencing used blood. The origin of the receptors is a man aged 65 to 79 in good health.

This clonotype has more than one count but fewer than ten. This rearrangement joins TRBV3-1 to TRBJ2-1; TRBD2 might be the D (5 bases). Germline V gives CDR1 LGHDT, CDR2 YNNKEL (reference sequence). V was cut by 2 bases and J by 0 bases, with 14 bases left in between. This CDR3 is 17 amino acids long. The CDR3 loop reads CASSQPGSRVSYNEQFF. The CDR3 DNA follows: TGTGCCAGCAGCCAACCGGGATCCAGAGTCTCCTACAATGAGCAGTTCTTC.

This clonotype was counted a few times. V usage is TRBV6-2 or TRBV6-3 and J usage is TRBJ2-5; 7 bases agree with TRBD1. The J call may not be correct, given that the DNA end is closer to TRBJ2-1. Germline V gene sequence: CDR1 MNHEY, CDR2 SVGEGT. The CDR3 sequence is 15 residues long. Written as DNA, the CDR3 is TGTGCCAGCAGAGGGCCGACAGGGTTAACGGGTGAGCAGTTCTTC. Translating gives CASRGPTGLTGEQFF.

In its sample, this clonotype was seen a few times. The rearrangement uses TRBV19 and TRBJ2-7, with 8 bases that match TRBD1. The germline CDR1 and CDR2 sequences are LNHDA and SQIVND (reference sequence). V shed 4 bases, J shed 4 bases, and the junction held 3 bases outside the gene matches. The CDR3 spans 13 residues. For the CDR3, the DNA is TGTGCCAGTAGTACCGGGACAGGTTACGAGCAGTACTTC. Its protein product is CASSTGTGYEQYF.

This clonotype was seen a handful of times. The V gene is TRBV7-2, the J gene TRBJ2-7; 10 bases match TRBD2. The J call could be wrong; TRBJ2-1 is a better fit for the DNA end. CDR1 and CDR2 from the germline V gene are SGHTA and FQGNSA. The CDR3 extends over 15 amino acids. CDR3 sequence: CASRTTSGTVNEQFF. Here the CDR3 DNA reads TGTGCCAGCAGGACTACTAGCGGGACTGTCAATGAGCAGTTCTTC.

This clonotype was found a few times. V and J are TRBV6-6 and TRBJ1-2; 8 bases map to TRBD1. Germline CDR1 MNHNY, CDR2 SVGAGI (reference sequence). The length of the CDR3 is 14 residues. Trimming removed 4 bases from V and 8 bases from J; junction bases left unmatched: 9. The CDR3 DNA is TGTGCCAGCAGTTCCGGACAGGGATTGGGGGGCTACACCTTC. Its translation: CASSSGQGLGGYTF.

Notes on this clonotype: One end of the junction does not line up with germline, which may come from a read error. This chain connects TRBV20-1 to TRBJ2-1; 10 nucleotides align to TRBD2. The germline CDR1 and CDR2 sequences are DFQATT and SNEGSKA (reference sequence). The CDR3 totals 16 residues. DNA of the CDR3: TGCAGTGCCAGAGGACCGGGACTAGCGTCTTACAATGAGCAGTTCTTC. Encoded protein: CSARGPGLASYNEQFF.

The rearrangement uses TRBV5-1 and TRBJ1-6; 7 nucleotides agree with TRBD1. CDR1 SGHRS and CDR2 YFSETQ come from the germline V gene. The CDR3 has 14 amino acids. V dropped 4 bases and J dropped 6; count of bases not matched to a gene: 4. The CDR3 here is CASSGGQINSPLHF. The DNA for the CDR3 is TGCGCCAGCAGCGGGGGACAGATTAATTCACCCCTCCACTTT.

On this clonotype: It is likely a read error, because the conserved phenylalanine at the end of the CDR3 is missing. The J gene is TRBJ1-2, the V gene TRBV7-9; 7 bases are a match to TRBD1. The V segment lost 5 bases and the J segment 6 bases; nucleotides outside the gene matches: 3. Germline V gene lookup returns CDR1 SEHNR and CDR2 FQNEAQ (reference sequence). The CDR3 is 12 residues long. The CDR3 DNA sequence: TGTGCCAGCAGCGATGACAGGGATGGCTACACCCTC. Amino acids: CASSDDRDGYTL.

The rearrangement uses TRBV9 and TRBJ2-5; D not certain. The CDR3 sequence is 14 residues long. Trimming stripped 4 bases from V and 4 bases from J, with 14 bases between. The germline V gene has CDR1 SGDLS and CDR2 YYNGEE. CDR3 region: CASSPRLRGETQYF. The CDR3 bases are TGTGCCAGCAGCCCCCGACTGAGAGGAGAGACCCAGTACTTC.

A few counts support this clonotype. The chain links TRBV27 to TRBJ1-2, with 7 positions matching TRBD1. CDR1 and CDR2 from the germline V gene are MNHEY and SMNVEV (reference sequence). This CDR3 spans 17 amino acids. After removal of 5 bases from V and 2 bases from J, the junction contained 14 bases not matched to a gene. This CDR3 is CASSRTGVWPQNYGYTF. The DNA of the CDR3 is TGTGCCAGCAGTAGAACAGGGGTGTGGCCCCAAAACTATGGCTACACCTTC.

The chain couples TRBV7-9 to TRBJ1-1, with D maybe TRBD1 (6 bases). The V and J ends lost 1 base and 3 bases respectively, with 12 bases between them. The CDR3 runs 15 residues. Germline V gene data show CDR1 as SEHNR and CDR2 as FQNEAQ (reference sequence). The CDR3 loop is CASSLVSGAYTEAFF. Written as DNA, the CDR3 is TGTGCCAGCAGCTTAGTGTCAGGGGCGTACACTGAAGCTTTCTTT.

This clonotype was seen a handful of times. V and J are TRBV14 and TRBJ2-3, with 7 positions matching TRBD2. Trimming took 3 bases from V and 2 from J; bases not matched to a gene: 5. This CDR3 is built from 15 residues. Germline lookup yields CDR1 SGHDN and CDR2 FVKESK. This CDR3 is CASSQSGTPTDTQYF. In nucleotides, the CDR3 is TGTGCCAGCAGCCAGAGCGGGACCCCCACAGATACGCAGTATTTT.

The chain uses TRBV12-3 or TRBV12-4 and TRBJ1-3; unclear D gene. Trimming took 8 bases from V and 6 from J, leaving 5 bases between them. The CDR3 is 10 residues long. In DNA, the CDR3 is TGTGCCAGCTCCTTAAACACCATATATTTT. This gives the protein CASSLNTIYF.

The chain employs TRBV20-1 and TRBJ2-7; TRBD1 matches 9 bases. The CDR3 has 16 amino acids. V shed 3 bases and J 3 bases; nucleotides not matched to a gene: 12. From germline, CDR1 is DFQATT and CDR2 SNEGSKA (reference sequence). For the CDR3, the DNA is TGCAGTGCTAGGCCGGGAACGGGACAGGGAAACTACGAGCAGTACTTC. Its translation is CSARPGTGQGNYEQYF.

This clonotype occurred a few times. The chain employs TRBV12-3 or TRBV12-4 and TRBJ2-5; D is perhaps TRBD1 (5 bases). This CDR3 spans 15 amino acids. The germline V and J ends were trimmed by 2 bases and 2 bases, with 12 bases remaining between them. The CDR3 loop reads CASSLLDTEQETQYF. Here the CDR3 DNA reads TGTGCCAGCAGTTTATTGGACACGGAACAAGAGACCCAGTACTTC.

This clonotype appeared a few times. The chain couples TRBV20-1 to TRBJ1-2; perhaps TRBD1 as D (5 bases). The CDR3 has 17 residues. Germline values: CDR1 DFQATT, CDR2 SNEGSKA (reference sequence). V lost 0 bases and J lost 4, with 21 bases in between. The chain's CDR3 is CSARDLRSGINVYGYTF. Written as DNA, the CDR3 is TGCAGTGCTAGAGATCTTCGGTCAGGGATTAACGTCTATGGCTACACCTTC.

This clonotype was picked up a small number of times. This sequence joins TRBV5-4 and TRBJ2-5, with 7 bases fitting TRBD1. Near its end, the DNA agrees better with TRBJ2-7, so the J call may be wrong. This CDR3 has 14 residues. Germline lookup yields CDR1 SGHNT and CDR2 YYREEE (reference sequence). This chain's CDR3 is CASSLRDRSYEQYF. Here the CDR3 DNA reads TGTGCCAGCAGCTTGAGGGACAGAAGCTACGAGCAGTACTTC.

This chain joins TRBV19 and TRBJ1-1, with 8 positions matching TRBD1. The germline V gene has CDR1 LNHDA and CDR2 SQIVND (reference sequence). The CDR3 is 14 amino acids. The trim removed 8 bases at V and 4 bases at J, leaving 9 bases unmatched. Here the CDR3 reads CASLEDRVGTEAFF. As DNA, the CDR3 is TGTGCCAGTCTAGAGGACAGGGTTGGCACTGAAGCTTTCTTT.

Only a few counts were recorded for this clonotype. The rearrangement links TRBV18 to TRBJ2-2; 7 nucleotides line up with TRBD1. Germline V lookup: CDR1 KGHSH, CDR2 LQKENI. The CDR3 runs to 16 residues. With V trimmed by 5 bases and J by 0 bases, 6 bases remained unmatched. The CDR3 sequence is CASSFQTGSNTGELFF. CDR3 nucleotides: TGTGCCAGCTCATTCCAGACAGGGTCGAACACCGGGGAGCTGTTTTTT.

This clonotype was counted a few times. This chain connects TRBV20-1 to TRBJ1-5, with TRBD1 identical over 8 bases. In germline, CDR1 is DFQATT, CDR2 SNEGSKA (reference sequence). The length of the CDR3 is 16 residues. V gave up 1 base and J gave up 2 bases; unmatched junction bases: 7. CDR3 protein: CSARVSVTGGNQPQHF. In nucleotides, the CDR3 is TGCAGTGCTAGAGTTTCAGTGACAGGGGGCAATCAGCCCCAGCATTTT.

The V and J genes are TRBV2 and TRBJ1-5; D possibly corresponds to TRBD1 (6 bases). The CDR3 covers 15 residues. The germline V gene encodes CDR1 SNHLY and CDR2 FYNNEI. V lost 6 bases and J 2 bases, leaving 14 bases between the germline ends. The chain's CDR3 is CASREQGLGNQPQHF. The CDR3 coding sequence is TGTGCCAGCAGAGAACAGGGATTGGGCAATCAGCCCCAGCATTTT.

This clonotype showed up just a few times. The CDR3 spells CASSIAGRGATYNEQFF. The CDR3, as DNA: TGTGCCAGTAGTATAGCGGGACGGGGGGCGACCTACAATGAGCAGTTCTTC. The chain combines TRBV19 with TRBJ2-1; a weak D match, TRBD2 (7 bases). The V end lost 1 base, the J end lost 2 bases, and 15 bases lay between the germline ends. Germline V lookup: CDR1 LNHDA, CDR2 SQIVND (reference sequence). The CDR3 length is 17 residues.

This chain uses TRBV7-2 with TRBJ2-5, with a tentative D call TRBD1 (6 bases). CDR3 length: 15 residues. Germline-derived CDR1 and CDR2 are SGHTA and FQGNSA. Trimming cost V 5 bases and J 2 bases, with 15 bases left between them. CDR3: CASSPREDRQETQYF. DNA for the CDR3: TGTGCCAGCAGCCCCCGTGAGGACAGACAAGAGACCCAGTACTTC. Drawing the rest from reference TRBV7-2 and TRBJ2-5, the complete variable domain is GAGVSQSPSNKVTEKGKDVELRCDPISGHTALYWYRQSLGQGLEFLIYFQGNSAPDKSGLPSDRFSAERTGGSVSTLTIQRTQQEDSAVYLCASSPREDRQETQYFGPGTRLLVL.

V is TRBV29-1 and J is TRBJ1-2; TRBD1 agrees at 7 bases. Germline CDR1 and CDR2: SQVTM and ANQGSEA. There are 12 residues in the CDR3. V was clipped by 5 bases and J by 7 bases; unmatched bases: 7. This CDR3 reads CSVRGGARGYTF. The CDR3 DNA reads as TGCAGCGTTCGAGGGGGCGCGCGTGGCTACACCTTC.

This chain connects TRBV10-3 to TRBJ2-3; 9 bases match TRBD1. Germline values: CDR1 ENHRY, CDR2 SYGVKD. The CDR3 loop spans 16 amino acids. V shed 6 bases, J shed 2 bases, and the junction held 9 bases outside the gene matches. This chain's CDR3 is CAIRAGTGSPTDTQYF. CDR3 nucleotides: TGTGCCATCAGGGCCGGGACAGGGTCCCCCACAGATACGCAGTATTTT.

There are a few counts of this clonotype. The chain uses TRBV7-2 and TRBJ2-3, with 8 bases that match TRBD2. Germline assignment: CDR1 SGHTA and CDR2 FQGNSA. Germline trimming cut 1 base from V and 2 bases from J; bases unmatched to any gene: 5. This CDR3 is 16 amino acids long. Written as DNA, the CDR3 is TGTGCCAGCAGCTTAGTGGCGGGGGGAAACACAGATACGCAGTATTTT. Amino acids: CASSLVAGGNTDTQYF.

The table lists this clonotype with many counts. The genes are TRBV10-3 and TRBJ2-5, with D perhaps matching TRBD1 (5 bases). The J call is doubtful: the DNA matches TRBJ2-7 better. In germline, CDR1 is ENHRY, CDR2 SYGVKD. This CDR3 has 14 amino acids. CDR3 in DNA: TGTGCCGCGCGTTCTTCAGGGTTTGCCTACGAGCAGTACTTC. It translates to CAARSSGFAYEQYF.

The chain employs TRBV6-6 and TRBJ1-1; D unresolved. Per germline, CDR1 MNHNY and CDR2 SVGAGI (reference sequence). V was trimmed by 5 bases and J by 0 bases, leaving 10 bases between them. CDR3 length equals 14 residues. DNA for the CDR3: TGTGCCAGCAGTCCCCCGGGGATGAACACTGAAGCTTTCTTT. Translated, it gives CASSPPGMNTEAFF.